A single sample gave rise to the 32 T cell receptor beta chains below, sequenced in a study of blood T cell repertoires in COVID-19. Libraries were prepared by immunoSEQ multiplex PCR; TCRdb keeps only in-frame clonotypes and omits some of them. The data contain around 310,000 clones, over 75% of them seen just once; the ten biggest clones take up roughly 8.9%. Sequences were obtained from PBMCs or T cells enriched from blood (not recorded which). Receptors were obtained from a woman aged 40 to 55 who had recovered from COVID-19.

The sample holds one count of this clone. V usage is TRBV25-1 and J usage is TRBJ2-1, with 9 positions matching TRBD1. Germline loops: CDR1 MGHDK, CDR2 SYGVNS. Losses at the gene ends were 3 bases for V and 4 bases for J; bases not matched to a gene: 13. The CDR3 has 18 amino acids. The CDR3 nucleotides read TGTGCCAGCAGTGAGAATAGGCCCGGGACAGGGTTTTACAATGAGCAGTTCTTC. Translation gives CASSENRPGTGFYNEQFF.

This CDR3 reads CASSLDYQETQYF. The CDR3 DNA follows: TGTGCCAGCAGCTTAGATTATCAAGAGACCCAGTACTTC. This rearrangement joins TRBV11-3 to TRBJ2-5; D is unclear. The ends were cut back, 0 bases at V and 2 bases at J, with 4 bases in the middle. This CDR3 region has 13 residues. Germline CDR1 and CDR2: SGHNT and YENEEA.

The J gene is TRBJ2-2, the V gene TRBV11-3, with 10 bases identical to TRBD1. V trimming: 3 bases; J trimming: 5 bases; junction bases outside the gene matches: 9. The length of the CDR3 is 17 residues. Germline CDR1 is SGHNT and CDR2 is YENEEA. Here the CDR3 DNA reads TGTGCCAGCAGCTTCGTTGCCGGGACAGGGGATACCGGGGAGCTGTTTTTT. It is translated as CASSFVAGTGDTGELFF.

The V and J genes are TRBV25-1 and TRBJ2-1, with 14 bases that match TRBD2. The CDR3 is 15 residues long. V lost 3 bases and J lost 6; bases outside the gene matches: 1. Germline V lookup: CDR1 MGHDK, CDR2 SYGVNS. The chain's CDR3 is CASSETSGRVNEQFF. CDR3 bases: TGTGCCAGCAGTGAGACTAGCGGGAGGGTCAATGAGCAGTTCTTC.

This chain uses TRBV7-6 with TRBJ1-3, with 10 bases matching TRBD1. V lost 5 bases to trimming and J lost 2 bases; unmatched junction nucleotides: 6. Germline V gene sequence: CDR1 SGHVS, CDR2 FNYEAQ. The CDR3 loop spans 16 amino acids. This chain's CDR3 is CASSLRQGAAGNTIYF. The CDR3 DNA sequence: TGTGCCAGCAGCCTACGACAGGGGGCGGCTGGAAACACCATATATTTT. The full variable domain, rest sourced from reference TRBV7-6 and TRBJ1-3, is GAGVSQSPRYKVTKRGQDVALRCDPISGHVSLYWYRQALGQGPEFLTYFNYEAQQDKSGLPNDRFSAERPEGSISTLTIQRTEQRDSAMYRCASSLRQGAAGNTIYFGEGSWLTVV.

The chain joins TRBV6-1 to TRBJ2-3; no definite D call. V was clipped by 1 base and J by 4 bases, with 9 bases between them. From germline, CDR1 is MNHNS and CDR2 SASEGT. CDR3 length equals 14 residues. CDR3 protein: CASSEGHQSDTQYF. DNA of the CDR3: TGTGCCAGCAGTGAAGGACACCAGTCAGATACGCAGTATTTT.

The chain recombines TRBV18 with TRBJ1-2, with TRBD1 identical over 7 bases. This CDR3 has 15 residues. Germline values: CDR1 KGHSH, CDR2 LQKENI. V trimming: 4 bases; J trimming: 2 bases; junction bases outside the gene matches: 7. As DNA, the CDR3 is TGTGCCAGCTCACAAGGCGTGGACAGGAACTATGGCTACACCTTC. Protein product: CASSQGVDRNYGYTF.

The CDR3 loop is CASSIAGYGYTF. The CDR3 DNA is TGTGCCAGTAGTATAGCGGGCTATGGCTACACCTTC. This chain connects TRBV19 to TRBJ1-2; no definite D call. V was clipped by 1 base and J by 4 bases, with 4 bases between them. Per the germline V gene, CDR1 is LNHDA and CDR2 is SQIVND (reference sequence). The CDR3 runs 12 residues.

This chain joins TRBV2 and TRBJ1-5, with 8 bases matching TRBD1. This CDR3 contains 20 residues. V was clipped by 7 bases and J by 2 bases; unmatched bases: 22. Germline lookup yields CDR1 SNHLY and CDR2 FYNNEI. CDR3 residues: CASKGPSRTGNPWGNQPQHF. CDR3 DNA sequence: TGTGCCAGCAAGGGGCCCTCCAGGACAGGGAACCCCTGGGGCAATCAGCCCCAGCATTTT.

The chain is built from TRBV7-3 and TRBJ1-5, with 8 bases aligning to TRBD1. The CDR3 has 17 residues. Trimming at V came to 3 bases and at J to 2 bases, leaving 9 bases not matched to a gene. Germline CDR1 is SGHTA and CDR2 is FQGTGA. The CDR3 coding sequence is TGTGCCAGCAGCTTGGGCTGTCCGGACAGGGGCAATCAGCCCCAGCATTTT. Its translation is CASSLGCPDRGNQPQHF.

This chain uses TRBV7-2 with TRBJ2-7, with unresolved D. Germline CDR1 SGHTA, CDR2 FQGNSA. The CDR3 extends over 13 amino acids. V lost 0 bases to trimming and J lost 3 bases, with 6 bases between them. The CDR3 protein is CASSLASNYEQYF. DNA of the CDR3: TGTGCCAGCAGCTTAGCGTCAAACTACGAGCAGTACTTC.

This chain's CDR3 is CASSLTGQGGNSPLHF. Written as DNA, the CDR3 is TGTGCCAGCAGCTTAACCGGACAGGGGGGAAATTCACCCCTCCACTTT. J is TRBJ1-6 and V is TRBV7-9, with TRBD1 matching over 10 bases. Germline V lookup: CDR1 SEHNR, CDR2 FQNEAQ (reference sequence). The CDR3 consists of 16 residues. The J segment lost 7 bases and the V segment lost 2 bases, leaving 5 bases of the junction unmatched.

The chain combines TRBV2 with TRBJ1-3; 10 bases agree with TRBD1. From germline, CDR1 is SNHLY and CDR2 FYNNEI. The CDR3 consists of 16 residues. With V trimmed by 7 bases and J by 0 bases, 6 bases remained unmatched. The CDR3 DNA is TGTGCCAGCACCGGGACAGGGGTGTACTCTGGAAACACCATATATTTT. Residues: CASTGTGVYSGNTIYF.

This chain connects TRBV4-3 to TRBJ1-4, with D unclear. Germline loops: CDR1 LGHNA, CDR2 YSLEER. The CDR3 is 16 amino acids. Trimming removed 0 bases at V and 1 base at J, with 9 bases between. Written as DNA, the CDR3 is TGCGCCAGCAGCCAAGAAGCGGCAATAACTAATGAAAAACTGTTTTTT. It specifies CASSQEAAITNEKLFF.

The chain combines TRBV4-2 with TRBJ2-1; TRBD2 aligns across 10 bases. The V gene's germline CDR1 is LGHNA and CDR2 YNFKEQ. V lost 1 base to trimming and J lost 5 bases; unmatched junction nucleotides: 2. The length of the CDR3 is 15 residues. CDR3 coding DNA: TGTGCCAGCAGCCAAGGGACTAGCGGAGACAATGAGCAGTTCTTC. Translation: CASSQGTSGDNEQFF.

The V gene is TRBV4-3, the J gene TRBJ1-6, with TRBD1 matching 9 bases. The V and J ends lost 0 bases and 10 bases, in that order; junction bases with no gene match: 4. Germline CDR1 and CDR2: LGHNA and YSLEER. This CDR3 contains 15 residues. CDR3 amino acids: CASSQEGTGWSPLHF. In nucleotides, the CDR3 is TGCGCCAGCAGCCAAGAAGGGACAGGGTGGTCACCCCTCCACTTT.

The V call is TRBV11-3, the J call TRBJ2-2; no definite D call. Trimming stripped 2 bases from V and 0 bases from J, with 10 bases between. The CDR3 has 16 amino acids. The germline CDR1 and CDR2 sequences are SGHNT and YENEEA. CDR3: CASSLRQRTNTGELFF. For the CDR3, the DNA is TGTGCCAGCAGCTTACGGCAGCGTACGAACACCGGGGAGCTGTTTTTT. The full variable domain, rest sourced from reference TRBV11-3 and TRBJ2-2, is EAGVVQSPRYKIIEKKQPVAFWCNPISGHNTLYWYLQNLGQGPELLIRYENEEAVDDSQLPKDRFSAERLKGVDSTLKIQPAELGDSAVYLCASSLRQRTNTGELFFGEGSRLTVL.

Of note for this clone: Mismatch with germline at one junction end may stem from a read error. Other DNA sequences in the sample encode the same CDR3. The rearrangement uses TRBV7-7 and TRBJ2-3; 7 bases align to TRBD1. The germline V gene encodes CDR1 SSHAT and CDR2 FNYEAQ (reference sequence). The CDR3 has 15 amino acids. The CDR3 nucleotides are TGTGCTAGCAGCCCCTCAGGGGGTCTGCCAGATACGCAGTATTTT. It specifies CASSPSGGLPDTQYF.

The chain has TRBV7-8 and TRBJ2-7, with TRBD2 matching 7 bases. V lost 5 bases and J lost 2; bases outside the gene matches: 9. In germline, CDR1 is SGHVS, CDR2 FQNEAQ. The CDR3 sequence is 15 residues long. CDR3 nucleotides: TGTGCCAGCAGCCCCCGTGGCGGGAGCCCCTACGAGCAGTACTTC. Protein product: CASSPRGGSPYEQYF.

The chain combines TRBV10-3 with TRBJ1-5, with TRBD1 matching over 8 bases. V trimming: 5 bases; J trimming: 3 bases; junction bases outside the gene matches: 6. The V gene's germline CDR1 is ENHRY and CDR2 SYGVKD. This CDR3 contains 15 residues. CDR3 DNA: TGTGCCATCAGTCCGGGACAGGTTAACAATCAGCCCCAGCATTTT. This gives the protein CAISPGQVNNQPQHF.

This clone was recorded only once. The rearrangement joins TRBV11-2 to TRBJ1-1, with unresolved D. Trimming took off 1 base at V and 3 bases at J, with 3 bases between the two ends. CDR3 length: 12 amino acids. Per germline, CDR1 SGHAT and CDR2 FQNNGV. CDR3 bases: TGTGCCAGCAGCTTAGGCGACACTGAAGCTTTCTTT. It yields the protein CASSLGDTEAFF.

The chain uses TRBV24-1 and TRBJ2-3; D might be TRBD1 (6 bases). V lost 6 bases to trimming and J lost 2 bases, with 20 bases between them. CDR1 KGHDR and CDR2 SFDVKD come from the germline V gene. CDR3 length: 17 residues. The CDR3 region is CATSRSWVQGSTDTQYF. The CDR3 bases are TGTGCCACCAGTCGATCCTGGGTACAGGGCTCCACAGATACGCAGTATTTT.

V is TRBV7-2 and J is TRBJ2-3, with D possibly matching TRBD1 (6 bases). The germline V and J ends were trimmed by 5 bases and 3 bases, with 9 bases remaining between them. Germline CDR1 is SGHTA and CDR2 is FQGNSA. This CDR3 contains 13 residues. CDR3 residues: CASSSGQTDTQYF. CDR3 bases: TGTGCCAGCAGCAGCGGACAGACAGATACGCAGTATTTT.

The rearrangement joins TRBV2 to TRBJ2-1, with TRBD2 matching over 8 bases. With V trimmed by 6 bases and J by 4 bases, 11 bases remained unmatched. Germline-derived CDR1 and CDR2 are SNHLY and FYNNEI. The CDR3 is made up of 16 amino acids. CDR3 protein: CASSAQGTRNYNEQFF. The CDR3 nucleotides are TGTGCCAGCAGCGCCCAAGGGACTAGGAATTACAATGAGCAGTTCTTC.

V and J are TRBV27 and TRBJ2-5; 7 nucleotides align to TRBD1. The ends lost 1 base at V and 3 bases at J; junction bases unmatched: 2. The CDR3 length is 14 residues. Germline lookup yields CDR1 MNHEY and CDR2 SMNVEV (reference sequence). The CDR3: CASSLLTGEETQYF. DNA for the CDR3: TGTGCCAGCAGTTTATTAACAGGGGAAGAGACCCAGTACTTC.

The chain carries TRBV19 and TRBJ1-1; 9 nucleotides match TRBD1. The junction had 9 bases not matched to a gene; V was cut back by 5 bases and J by 11 bases. The CDR3 contains 13 residues. Germline CDR1 reads LNHDA; CDR2 reads SQIVND (reference sequence). The CDR3, as DNA: TGTGCCAGTAGTTCGGACAGGGGCCCTGTGGCTTTCTTT. Translated: CASSSDRGPVAFF.

This chain uses TRBV18 with TRBJ2-1; D uncertain. The germline V gene encodes CDR1 KGHSH and CDR2 LQKENI. The CDR3 spans 13 residues. Trimming stripped 0 bases from V and 13 bases from J, with 13 bases between. The CDR3 DNA reads as TGTGCCAGCTCACCACCCCTGGCGGCAGCTCAGTTCTTC. Translation: CASSPPLAAAQFF.

This clone came up once. The chain links TRBV12-3 or TRBV12-4 to TRBJ1-1, with D perhaps matching TRBD1 (6 bases). The V end was cut by 7 bases, the J end by 12 bases, with 18 bases between. The CDR3 has 12 amino acids. The chain's CDR3 is CASTLGGPMTFF. The CDR3 DNA is TGTGCCAGCACTTTGGGGGGGCCGATGACTTTCTTT.

Comment on this clone: The sample has other DNA sequences that encode this CDR3 too. This chain joins TRBV29-1 and TRBJ1-2, with 8 positions matching TRBD1. The CDR3 length is 12 residues. V lost 4 bases and J lost 2; bases outside the gene matches: 0. The germline V gene has CDR1 SQVTM and CDR2 ANQGSEA. The CDR3 DNA sequence: TGCAGCGTTGGGGACAGGAACTATGGCTACACCTTC. It is translated as CSVGDRNYGYTF.

The CDR3 nucleotides read TGTGCCAGCAGCTCACTTTCTGGACGTGTGACTAGCGGGAGTAGTTCCTACAATGAGCAGTTCTTC. As protein: CASSSLSGRVTSGSSSYNEQFF. The chain uses TRBV7-3 and TRBJ2-1, with TRBD2 matching 12 bases. Germline CDR1 reads SGHTA; CDR2 reads FQGTGA. J gave up 1 base and V 4 bases, and 20 bases lay outside the gene matches. The CDR3 loop spans 22 amino acids.

The CDR3 region has the DNA TGTGCCCCCCACTACTTAGACAGGACGAACACTGAAGCTTTCTTT. Residues: CAPHYLDRTNTEAFF. The chain is built from TRBV15 and TRBJ1-1, with a tentative D call TRBD1 (6 bases). CDR1 and CDR2 (germline): LNHNV, YYDKDF (reference sequence). V dropped 11 bases and J dropped 1 base, with 20 bases sitting between them. The CDR3 contains 15 residues.

The rearrangement links TRBV2 to TRBJ2-1, with TRBD2 matching 8 bases. V dropped 4 bases and J dropped 5; count of bases not matched to a gene: 7. The CDR3 spans 15 residues. Germline V gene data show CDR1 as SNHLY and CDR2 as FYNNEI. The CDR3 here is CASSGEREKNNEQFF. CDR3 coding DNA: TGTGCCAGCAGTGGAGAGCGGGAGAAAAACAATGAGCAGTTCTTC.